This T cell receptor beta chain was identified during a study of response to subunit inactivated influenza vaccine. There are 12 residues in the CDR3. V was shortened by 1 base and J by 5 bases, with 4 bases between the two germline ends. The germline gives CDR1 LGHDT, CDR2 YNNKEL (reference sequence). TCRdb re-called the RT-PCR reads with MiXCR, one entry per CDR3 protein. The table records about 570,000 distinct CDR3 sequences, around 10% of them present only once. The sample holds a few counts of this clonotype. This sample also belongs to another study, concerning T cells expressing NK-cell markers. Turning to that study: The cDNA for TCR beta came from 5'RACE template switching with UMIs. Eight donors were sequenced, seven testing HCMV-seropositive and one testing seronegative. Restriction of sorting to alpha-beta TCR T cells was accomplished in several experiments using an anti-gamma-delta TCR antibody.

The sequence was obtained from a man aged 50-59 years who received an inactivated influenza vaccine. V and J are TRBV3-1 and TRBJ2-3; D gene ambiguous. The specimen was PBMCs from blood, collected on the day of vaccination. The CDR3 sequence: CASSQVIDTQYF. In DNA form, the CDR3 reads TGTGCCAGCAGCCAAGTTATAGATACGCAGTATTTT.